The source of this TCR beta chain is a study of T cell changes during pregnancy in multiple sclerosis. This clone was picked up a small number of times. Method: immunoSEQ multiplex PCR; TCRdb's copy keeps in-frame clones and lacks some. Of 40,000 to 55,000 clones in the sample, 80% to 95% were seen once. CDR1 and CDR2 from the germline V gene are SGHNT and YENEEA. V shed 5 bases, J shed 7 bases, and the junction held 10 bases outside the gene matches. This CDR3 comprises 15 residues. Sample: CD4+ T cells from peripheral blood mononuclear cells, taken in the third trimester of pregnancy. The source is a female donor with multiple sclerosis, enrolled in a pregnancy study. V gene TRBV11-3 combines with J gene TRBJ2-1, with 8 bases identical to TRBD2. In DNA, the CDR3 is TGTGCCAGCAGCCTGCTCGGGGGGGGGCAAAATGAGCAGTTCTTC. It is translated as CASSLLGGGQNEQFF.